The T cell receptor (beta chain) under discussion was sequenced for a study of Ad26.COV2.S vaccination and SARS-CoV-2 variants (dated by TCRdb to about 2021). Regarding the study in general: Vaccine-arm donors were drawn from COV1001, a multicentre, randomized, double-blind, placebo-controlled phase I-IIa trial of Ad26.COV2.S in healthy adults. A total of 32 samples were included in the TCR-sequenced set, comprising roughly 19 Ad26.COV2.S vaccine recipients, 5 placebo recipients and 8 SARS-CoV-2 convalescent individuals. Investigators remained blinded to trial group allocation during experiments and outcome assessment. Trial participants were randomized into five groups of five: low-dose or high-dose Ad26.COV2.S given once or twice, or placebo on both occasions. TCRbeta repertoire sequencing was used to assess the specificity and breadth of SARS-CoV-2-reactive T cell receptors after Ad26.COV2.S vaccination. Ad26.COV2.S was given intramuscularly at 5x10^10 or 1x10^11 viral particles, as a single shot or as two shots 56 days apart.

Explained via the paper, the treatment or condition label denotes: around 19 received Ad26.COV2.S at low or high dose, single or two shots; several received placebo; per-sample allocation not given. For vaccine and placebo recipients, the sequenced repertoires came from samples collected on day 63 after the first injection. In Cohort 1b, 25 adults aged 18-55 years were enrolled at a single site in Boston, USA, between 29 July and 7 August 2020. Ad26.COV2.S was a replication-incompetent adenovirus type 26 vector expressing a prefusion-stabilized SARS-CoV-2 spike protein from the original Wuhan strain. What the research found in general, with its limitations: Substantial breadth of spike-specific CD8+ and CD4+ T cell responses was reported after vaccination. Higher spike-specific TCR breadth was observed in Ad26.COV2.S recipients than in placebo recipients (P = 0.0014). The study was not powered for comparison of responses between vaccine doses or regimens. It was noted by the authors that total T cell responses may have been underestimated by the TCR breadth and depth analyses. Comparable non-spike TCR breadth was observed between vaccine and placebo recipients, consistent with only spike being contained in the vaccine.

As for this clone: Its antigen specificity is not known. No base quality information exists; no much larger clone differs at one position.

TCRbeta CDR3 regions were sequenced with the immunoSEQ Assay. After extraction, genomic DNA underwent amplification by bias-controlled multiplex PCR, followed by high-throughput sequencing. The original pipeline was this. Collapsing and filtering of sequences were performed to quantify the absolute abundance of each unique TCRbeta CDR3 region. Usable DNA was measured by amplifying reference genes present in all nucleated cells, and TCRbeta template counts were normalized to that usable DNA to estimate T cell fraction. Repertoire TCRs were annotated as SARS-CoV-2-specific when V gene, CDR3 amino acid sequence and J gene were exactly matched to a known reactive TCR set. The reference SARS-CoV-2 TCR set came from MIRA and was filtered for enrichment in COVID-19-positive ImmuneCODE repertoires, removing public or cross-reactive TCRs. Using the MIRA antigens, annotated TCRs were further analysed by specific ORF or by position within an ORF. Depth was the summed frequency of annotated unique rearrangements, while breadth was defined as annotated unique rearrangements over total unique productive rearrangements. Two-sided Wilcoxon rank-sum tests were used to compare TCR breadth between groups. TCRdb took this table from immuneACCESS and kept in-frame rearrangements with V and J called. Such tables lack part of the clones; where checked against another copy, unresolved V genes explain under half of the gap, and the rest is unexplained. The DNA gave D and trimming, while V, J and clone size come from that table. The sample profile shows a few hundred thousand clones; about 93% of them were found once. The ten top clones hold over 9% of the sample.

Ends trimmed: V by 0 bases, J by 5 bases; bases unmatched to a gene: 9. As encoded in the germline V gene, CDR1 is LGHNA while CDR2 is YSLEER. The CDR3, cysteine through phenylalanine, is 16 amino acids long. The entry retains the CDR3 DNA only, 48 bases that are in frame from base 1. Sample: peripheral blood, taken in a trial of Ad26.COV2.S vaccine versus placebo. Rearrangement joined TRBV4-3 to TRBJ1-2, and 7 bases in between align with TRBD1. The sequence was collected from a person between 18 and 65 years old who received the Ad26.COV2.S COVID-19 vaccine or a placebo. The CDR3 protein is CASSQEGIQGRYGYTF. The nucleotide sequence reads as follows: TGCGCCAGCAGCCAAGAAGGTATACAGGGGCGATATGGCTACACCTTC.